The source of this T cell receptor beta chain is a study of T-cell memory formation after mild COVID-19. TCRdb analysed the 5' RACE reads with MiXCR anew, one entry per CDR3 protein. Of 150,000 to 200,000 distinct CDR3 sequences listed, 25% to 40% are singletons. In regard to this clonotype: The target antigen is unknown.

Study-level results: A second wave expanding day 15 to 37 was CD4+-biased; contracting clones were balanced.

CDR1 is LGHDT and CDR2 is YNNKEL in the germline V gene (reference sequence). Deletions cut 4 bases from V and 5 bases from J, with 23 bases between. This CDR3 comprises 17 residues. The material sequenced was PBMCs or a T cell subset sorted from them (not recorded which). V is TRBV3-1 and J is TRBJ2-5; the D gene is possibly TRBD2 (6 bases). This sequence originates from an adult woman who had mild COVID-19 (a few samples of this study predate the infection). Cell type and time point are not known. CDR3 protein: CASSPSGSLTRVETQYF. In DNA, the CDR3 is TGTGCCAGCAGCCCCTCCGGGAGCCTGACCCGGGTGGAGACCCAGTACTTC.